This TCR delta chain emerged from a study of gamma-delta chains in newborns, infants, children. Turning to the study itself: Microbial exposure reportedly drives polyclonal innate γδ T cell expansion after birth.

Germline V gene lookup returns CDR1 TVYSNPD and CDR2 GDNSRS (reference sequence). Trimming cost V 2 bases and J 5 bases; bases outside gene matches: 21. There are 22 residues in the CDR3. TCRdb called clones from the reads again using CATT. The sample lists around 4,500 delta-chain clones, less than 6.5% occurring once. This clone has more than one count but fewer than ten. The source material was blood. J is TRDJ3 and V is TRDV3; 13 bases line up with TRDD3. The TCR originated in a child who was a newborn, infant or young child, either healthy, febrile or measles-vaccinated (not recorded which). CDR3 in amino acids: CAFGPTLRVLGDTIGDTRQMFF. The DNA of the CDR3 is TGTGCCTTTGGTCCTACACTGAGAGTACTGGGGGATACGATCGGGGACACCCGACAGATGTTTTTC.